Listed here is a single T cell receptor beta chain. The antigen remains undetermined. The data derive from a study of blood T cells in healthy people across ages. Study-level results: Shifts in expanded clonotypes may have been confounded by donor CMV status, which was unknown. Naive and antigen-experienced cells were not separated, limiting conclusive comparison.

Germline loops: CDR1 SNHLY, CDR2 FYNNEI. The CDR3 runs 12 residues. The ends lost 7 bases at V and 8 bases at J; junction bases unmatched: 4. Sample-barcoded 5' priming and a J-beta primer mix drove a second PCR of about 7 to 11 cycles. TCRdb called the 5' RACE reads again in MiXCR, with one record for every CDR3 protein. The table lists 650,000 or so distinct CDR3 sequences, approximately 52% of them singletons, with roughly 13% in the top ten. The chain has TRBV2 and TRBJ1-4; TRBD1 aligns across 7 bases. The sequencing input was blood. This clonotype was sampled from a woman older than 75 in good health. CDR3 sequence: CASNRGEEKLFF. For the CDR3, the DNA is TGTGCCAGCAACAGGGGAGAGGAAAAACTGTTTTTT.